This passage covers 28 T cell receptor beta chains from one sample sequenced in a study of T cells in Graves' hyperthyroidism and ophthalmopathy. There were TCR beta CDR3 regions amplified from RNA transcripts. A first-round RT-PCR of the TCR CDR3 used the HTBI primer set. MiXCR, run by TCRdb on the multiplex PCR reads, gives a single entry per CDR3 protein. The sample contains 340,000 or so distinct CDR3 sequences, 15% to 20% of which appear only once. Sequencing input: blood. The receptors here all came from a man aged 25 to 40 with Graves' hyperthyroidism.

This clonotype was seen repeatedly, ten times or more. The J gene is TRBJ1-2, the V gene TRBV11-2, with D possibly being TRBD1 (5 bases). The CDR3 is 13 amino acids. Germline lookup yields CDR1 SGHAT and CDR2 FQNNGV. Trimming shortened V by 5 bases and J by 1 base, and 8 bases separated the two germline ends. The CDR3 nucleotides read TGTGCCAGCAGCAGACAGATTAACTATGGCTACACCTTC. Translated: CASSRQINYGYTF.

V is TRBV20-1 and J is TRBJ1-4, with 8 bases lining up with TRBD1. V lost 4 bases and J lost 2; bases outside the gene matches: 3. The CDR3 covers 14 residues. From germline, CDR1 is DFQATT and CDR2 SNEGSKA (reference sequence). The CDR3 loop is CSATGGRTNEKLFF. CDR3 coding DNA: TGCAGTGCTACAGGGGGCAGGACTAATGAAAAACTGTTTTTT.

A few counts support this clonotype. The chain employs TRBV29-1 and TRBJ2-1; D not certain. Deletions cut 4 bases from V and 4 bases from J, with 11 bases between. CDR3 size: 13 residues. Germline assignment: CDR1 SQVTM and CDR2 ANQGSEA. CDR3 loop: CSVGTSLYNEQFF. CDR3 DNA sequence: TGCAGCGTTGGGACCAGCCTTTACAATGAGCAGTTCTTC.

This clonotype was seen repeatedly, ten times or more. This chain uses TRBV11-2 with TRBJ2-5; tentatively, D is TRBD1 or TRBD2 (5 bases each). V lost 3 bases, J lost 1 base, and 9 bases lay in between. Germline lookup yields CDR1 SGHAT and CDR2 FQNNGV. CDR3 length: 14 amino acids. Here the CDR3 reads CASSFTGAQETQYF. Here the CDR3 DNA reads TGTGCCAGCAGCTTTACCGGGGCCCAAGAGACCCAGTACTTC.

This clonotype was counted only a few times. V gene TRBV27 combines with J gene TRBJ1-6; 12 bases align to TRBD1. CDR1 and CDR2 from the germline V gene are MNHEY and SMNVEV (reference sequence). The V gene end was trimmed by 6 bases and the J gene end by 7 bases; junction bases not matched to a gene: 10. CDR3 length: 17 residues. DNA of the CDR3: TGTGCCAGCAGAGACCCGGGACAGGGGGCGAGGAATTCACCCCTCCACTTT. Its translation is CASRDPGQGARNSPLHF.

This chain links TRBV3-1 with TRBJ1-1, with D unclear. The germline V gene encodes CDR1 LGHDT and CDR2 YNNKEL (reference sequence). V lost 1 base and J 8 bases, leaving 8 bases between the germline ends. The CDR3 spans 12 residues. CDR3: CASSQVTGEAFF. CDR3 nucleotides: TGTGCCAGCAGCCAAGTCACGGGAGAAGCTTTCTTT. Based on the CDR3 plus reference TRBV3-1 and TRBJ1-1, the full variable domain is DTAVSQTPKYLVTQMGNDKSIKCEQNLGHDTMYWYKQDSKKFLKIMFSYNNKELIINETVPNRFSPKSPDKAHLNLHINSLELGDSAVYFCASSQVTGEAFFGQGTRLTVV.

This clonotype has a count of ten or more. This chain connects TRBV28 to TRBJ2-6, with TRBD2 matching over 9 bases. The junction had 9 bases not matched to a gene; V was cut back by 5 bases and J by 10 bases. The CDR3 is made up of 15 amino acids. Germline CDR1 and CDR2: MDHEN and SYDVKM. The CDR3 DNA reads as TGTGCCAGCAGTCTCTCTAGCGGGACTCGAAACGTCCTGACTTTC. This sequence encodes CASSLSSGTRNVLTF.

Ten or more counts support this clonotype. The genes are TRBV7-8 and TRBJ2-3; TRBD2 agrees at 8 bases. In germline, CDR1 is SGHVS, CDR2 FQNEAQ. The V and J ends lost 6 bases and 4 bases, in that order; junction bases with no gene match: 12. CDR3 length: 16 amino acids. The CDR3 DNA reads TGTGCCAGCAGACCCGTTATCGGGAGGGTTCCAGATACGCAGTATTTT. Encoded protein: CASRPVIGRVPDTQYF.

The sample holds many counts of this clonotype. The chain combines TRBV2 with TRBJ1-1; D is unresolved. The V end was cut by 7 bases, the J end by 9 bases, with 12 bases between. This CDR3 comprises 11 residues. Germline CDR1 SNHLY, CDR2 FYNNEI. The CDR3 reads CASNQVGKAFF. CDR3 in DNA: TGTGCCAGCAATCAAGTGGGGAAAGCTTTCTTT.

This clonotype was seen many times. This chain uses TRBV20-1 with TRBJ2-7, with D hard to call. Per the germline V gene, CDR1 is DFQATT and CDR2 is SNEGSKA (reference sequence). The CDR3 extends over 15 amino acids. The ends were cut back, 0 bases at V and 0 bases at J, with 12 bases in the middle. The CDR3 reads CSARDPGRISYEQYF. In nucleotides, the CDR3 is TGCAGTGCTAGAGATCCTGGTCGTATCTCCTACGAGCAGTACTTC.

The gene calls are TRBV28 and TRBJ2-3, with 14 nucleotides matching TRBD2. Per the germline V gene, CDR1 is MDHEN and CDR2 is SYDVKM. CDR3 size: 17 residues. J was trimmed by 3 bases and V by 6 bases; bases with no gene match: 8. The CDR3 DNA reads TGTGCCAGCAGCTCCGGGACTAGCGGGAGCGGAACAGATACGCAGTATTTT. Its translation: CASSSGTSGSGTDTQYF.

Ten or more counts support this clonotype. The V and J genes are TRBV5-1 and TRBJ2-2, with no clear D. Germline CDR1 SGHRS, CDR2 YFSETQ. CDR3 length: 16 amino acids. V was pared by 3 bases and J by 0 bases, with 12 bases between. The CDR3 spells CASSSTGLTNTGELFF. Here the CDR3 DNA reads TGCGCCAGCAGCTCCACCGGGCTTACGAACACCGGGGAGCTGTTTTTT. The whole variable domain, filled in from reference TRBV5-1 and TRBJ2-2, reads KAGVTQTPRYLIKTRGQQVTLSCSPISGHRSVSWYQQTPGQGLQFLFEYFSETQRNKGNFPGRFSGRQFSNSRSEMNVSTLELGDSALYLCASSSTGLTNTGELFFGEGSRLTVL.

Ten or more counts support this clonotype. The chain carries TRBV5-1 and TRBJ2-3, with D unclear. Germline-derived CDR1 and CDR2 are SGHRS and YFSETQ. Trimming removed 0 bases from V and 8 bases from J, with 16 bases in between. The CDR3 extends over 15 amino acids. The CDR3 coding sequence is TGCGCCAGCAGCTTGGAATCGGTAGGAGTAGGTACGCAGTATTTT. Its translation: CASSLESVGVGTQYF.

The table lists this clonotype with many counts. The chain is built from TRBV24-1 and TRBJ1-5; D might be TRBD1 (6 bases). Germline V gene data show CDR1 as KGHDR and CDR2 as SFDVKD. The length of the CDR3 is 17 residues. V gave up 7 bases and J gave up 4 bases, with 22 bases separating them. The CDR3 region has the DNA TGTGCCACCAGCGCCTCCGAGGGGGGCTGGCTTAATCAGCCCCAGCATTTT. Protein: CATSASEGGWLNQPQHF.

The sample holds many counts of this clonotype. The chain couples TRBV28 to TRBJ1-3; D unclear. V lost 8 bases, J lost 0 bases, and 5 bases lay in between. This CDR3 is 12 amino acids long. Per germline, CDR1 MDHEN and CDR2 SYDVKM. CDR3 sequence (DNA): TGTGCCAGCGATAGCTCTGGAAACACCATATATTTT. Translation gives CASDSSGNTIYF.

The chain joins TRBV5-1 to TRBJ1-1; TRBD1 is a possible D gene (5 bases). The germline V and J ends were trimmed by 4 bases and 0 bases, with 22 bases remaining between them. The CDR3 extends over 18 amino acids. The germline CDR1 and CDR2 sequences are SGHRS and YFSETQ. The CDR3 sequence: CASSPRGGREGVNTEAFF. The CDR3 coding sequence is TGCGCCAGCAGCCCCCGGGGCGGCAGGGAAGGCGTGAACACTGAAGCTTTCTTT.

This clonotype was seen only a few times. The rearrangement links TRBV20-1 to TRBJ2-1, with a possible D match to TRBD2 (5 bases). V was trimmed by 5 bases and J by 4 bases, leaving 21 bases between them. The CDR3 length is 16 residues. CDR1 DFQATT and CDR2 SNEGSKA come from the germline V gene (reference sequence). The CDR3 coding sequence is TGCAGTGCTCCGGCACGGGCTAGCAGAAATTACAATGAGCAGTTCTTC. Its protein is CSAPARASRNYNEQFF.

This clonotype has a count of ten or more. This sequence joins TRBV18 and TRBJ2-7; TRBD1 is a possible D gene (6 bases). Trimming took off 3 bases at V and 4 bases at J, with 16 bases between the two ends. CDR3 length equals 15 residues. Germline values: CDR1 KGHSH, CDR2 LQKENI. CDR3 protein: CASSPTVGRGYEQYF. The CDR3, as DNA: TGTGCCAGCTCACCCACCGTGGGTAGGGGGTACGAGCAGTACTTC.

The chain carries TRBV5-4 and TRBJ2-4, with 8 bases fitting TRBD1. CDR3 size: 16 residues. After removal of 0 bases from V and 9 bases from J, the junction contained 11 bases not matched to a gene. In germline, CDR1 is SGHNT, CDR2 YYREEE (reference sequence). This CDR3 is CASSLARDRSGGIQYF. Here the CDR3 DNA reads TGTGCCAGCAGCTTGGCACGGGACAGGTCCGGGGGCATTCAGTACTTC.

The J gene is TRBJ2-4, the V gene TRBV28; TRBD2 aligns across 7 bases. The CDR3 contains 14 residues. Trimming removed 3 bases from V and 9 bases from J; junction bases left unmatched: 8. Germline lookup yields CDR1 MDHEN and CDR2 SYDVKM. CDR3 amino acids: CASSFLGGGGIQYF. In DNA, the CDR3 is TGTGCCAGCAGTTTTCTTGGGGGGGGAGGCATTCAGTACTTC.

The gene calls are TRBV20-1 and TRBJ2-1, with 10 bases fitting TRBD1. With 6 bases clipped from V and 5 bases from J, the junction kept 7 bases outside the gene matches. Germline CDR1 DFQATT, CDR2 SNEGSKA (reference sequence). There are 14 residues in the CDR3. The CDR3 protein is CSAEGQGGNNEQFF. Here the CDR3 DNA reads TGCAGTGCCGAAGGACAGGGGGGCAACAATGAGCAGTTCTTC.

This clonotype was detected ten times or more. V and J are TRBV27 and TRBJ1-5; the match to TRBD1 covers 8 bases. Germline V CDR1 and CDR2: MNHEY, SMNVEV (reference sequence). The V gene end was trimmed by 5 bases and the J gene end by 2 bases; junction bases not matched to a gene: 8. The CDR3 has 16 residues. CDR3 sequence: CASSPRTGSGNQPQHF. DNA of the CDR3: TGTGCCAGCAGTCCCAGGACAGGGTCGGGCAATCAGCCCCAGCATTTT.

The gene calls are TRBV6-1 and TRBJ1-3; D may be TRBD1 (5 bases). This CDR3 has 14 residues. CDR1 and CDR2 from the germline V gene are MNHNS and SASEGT. Deletions cut 1 base from V and 6 bases from J, with 10 bases between. The CDR3 sequence: CASSEVGGPNTIYF. The CDR3 DNA reads as TGTGCCAGCAGTGAAGTCGGGGGTCCAAACACCATATATTTT.

Ten or more counts support this clonotype. Germline and junction disagree at one end, which may indicate a read error. The DNA of the CDR3 is TGTGCCAGCAGCTTACAGGGGGCGAACACCGGGGAGCTGTTTTTT. The encoded protein is CASSLQGANTGELFF. The genes are TRBV5-1 and TRBJ2-2, with 8 bases identical to TRBD1. There are 15 residues in the CDR3. Looked up from germline, CDR1 is SGHRS and CDR2 is YFSETQ.

V usage is TRBV12-3 or TRBV12-4 and J usage is TRBJ2-7; the D call may be TRBD1 or TRBD2 (5 bases each). CDR3 size: 15 residues. Trimming removed 5 bases at V and 4 bases at J, with 18 bases between. CDR3 sequence: CASSPLLGESYEQYF. In nucleotides, the CDR3 is TGTGCCAGCAGTCCCCTTTTGGGGGAGTCTTACGAGCAGTACTTC.

This clonotype was seen a handful of times. V is TRBV7-2 and J is TRBJ1-5, with 10 bases aligning to TRBD1. Germline V gene lookup returns CDR1 SGHTA and CDR2 FQGNSA. The trim removed 5 bases at V and 2 bases at J, leaving 12 bases unmatched. The CDR3 length is 18 residues. The CDR3 coding sequence is TGTGCCAGCAGCCTCCCCAAAGGGGGGACAGGGGGCAATCAGCCCCAGCATTTT. Protein: CASSLPKGGTGGNQPQHF.

This clonotype was counted between two and nine times. This chain connects TRBV28 to TRBJ2-5; no clear D gene. The CDR3 sequence is 13 residues long. In germline, CDR1 is MDHEN, CDR2 SYDVKM. V was clipped by 2 bases and J by 5 bases, with 9 bases between them. CDR3 coding DNA: TGTGCCAGCAGTTTAAAGACGCCCGAGACCCAGTACTTC. Translated: CASSLKTPETQYF.

About this clonotype: This may be a read error: a much more frequent sequence differs by one nucleotide. The V call is TRBV20-1, the J call TRBJ1-5, with a weak D call TRBD1 (5 bases). The V gene's germline CDR1 is DFQATT and CDR2 SNEGSKA (reference sequence). This CDR3 region has 12 residues. The chain's CDR3 is CSATLGGGPPHF. The CDR3, as DNA: TGCAGTGCTACGCTGGGGGGGGGACCCCCGCATTTT.